The 5 T cell receptor beta chains reported below all come from one sample, sequenced in a study of cytomegalovirus exposure and HLA in healthy donors (TCRdb year 2017). Library preparation employed the immunoSEQ multiplex PCR assay. A mixture of 60 forward primers for TCR Vbeta segments and 13 reverse primers for TCR Jbeta segments was used in the multiplex PCR. TCRdb took this table from immuneACCESS and kept in-frame rearrangements with V and J called. Such tables lack part of the clones; where checked against another copy, unresolved V genes explain under half of the gap, and the rest is unexplained. The sample table records fewer than 200,000 clones; around four fifths of these occur just once. The top ten clones comprise 0.95% to 1% of the sample. The sequencing input was PBMCs. The receptors derive from a girl aged 2-15 years in good health and CMV-seropositive.

V usage is TRBV5-5 and J usage is TRBJ2-5; D remains unclear. The germline gives CDR1 SGHKS, CDR2 YYEKEE (reference sequence). The CDR3 runs to 12 residues. Trimming pared 1 base from V and 4 bases from J, leaving 5 bases between. For the CDR3, the DNA is TGTGCCAGCAGCTTGTACACAGAGACCCAGTACTTC. This translates into CASSLYTETQYF.

There are a few counts of this clone. This chain joins TRBV28 and TRBJ2-2; D is perhaps TRBD1 (6 bases). In germline, CDR1 is MDHEN, CDR2 SYDVKM. The CDR3 is made up of 18 amino acids. V gave up 3 bases and J gave up 1 base, with 18 bases separating them. The CDR3 sequence is CASSLLPLAGENTGELFF. As DNA, the CDR3 is TGTGCCAGCAGTTTGTTACCCCTGGCAGGGGAGAACACCGGGGAGCTGTTTTTT.

V gene TRBV27 combines with J gene TRBJ1-1, with TRBD1 identical over 8 bases. Trimming cost V 5 bases and J 7 bases; bases outside gene matches: 15. CDR3 length equals 16 residues. From germline, CDR1 is MNHEY and CDR2 SMNVEV (reference sequence). The CDR3 bases are TGTGCCAGCAGTCCTTGGGACAGGAGCCCGAGAGGTGAAGCTTTCTTT. Translation gives CASSPWDRSPRGEAFF.

The rearrangement links TRBV4-1 to TRBJ2-1, with D possibly matching TRBD2 (6 bases). Trimming took off 4 bases at V and 8 bases at J, with 18 bases between the two ends. Per germline, CDR1 MGHRA and CDR2 YSYEKL. CDR3 length: 15 residues. The CDR3 nucleotides are TGCGCCAGCAGCCCTGGGACTCCCTGGGGGGATGAGCAGTTCTTC. It codes for CASSPGTPWGDEQFF.

The CDR3 DNA reads TGTGCCAGCAAAGGCCTGCGGAGCCAAGAGACCCAGTACTTC. Its protein product is CASKGLRSQETQYF. This rearrangement joins TRBV2 to TRBJ2-5, with D unresolved. This CDR3 has 14 residues. The V gene's germline CDR1 is SNHLY and CDR2 FYNNEI. The V end lost 7 bases, the J end lost 1 base, and 13 bases lay between the germline ends.